This T cell receptor (beta chain) was obtained from a study of human T cells and chemical hapten exposure. Study-wide context: Patients, predominantly female, presented with alopecia areata, totalis or universalis.

TCRdb re-derived calls from the RACE reads in MiXCR, one entry per CDR3 protein. The repertoire holds 96,000 or so distinct CDR3 sequences, with around 9.3% as singletons. V was clipped by 4 bases and J by 6 bases; unmatched bases: 3. The CDR3 loop spans 13 amino acids. Germline lookup yields CDR1 MNHEY and CDR2 SVGEGT. The study, taken as a whole, reports: There was a positive correlation between PT1 expanded TCR counts and patch test score. Significantly more large CDR3 similarity clusters arose among expanded TCRs than among controls.

Details on this clonotype: Its antigen is still unknown.

Regarding time point: patch test 2, 6 weeks after DPC sensitization. Described treatment: therapeutic diphenylcyclopropenone sensitization with weekly scalp DPC. Investigators collected blood before applying each patch test. Sequenced here: whole blood, sampled in connection with sensitization to the hapten diphenylcyclopropenone (DPC). The J gene is TRBJ2-7, the V gene TRBV6-2 or TRBV6-3; 10 bases map to TRBD2. The clonotype comes from a woman between 40 and 55 years old with alopecia areata. Some clones in this sample may be carry-over from other donors' samples. CDR3 sequence: CASSLGLASEQYF. CDR3 in DNA: TGTGCCAGCAGTTTGGGACTAGCGTCCGAGCAGTACTTC.